This T cell receptor beta chain comes out of a study of T cells in localized non-small cell lung cancer. Regarding the study as a whole: Prolonged overall survival went with higher T cell density in the blood.

Note on this clone: Antigen specificity is unknown.

TCRdb's copy holds only in-frame clones and misses some; the assay was immunoSEQ multiplex PCR. The table lists fewer than 50,000 clones, roughly four fifths of them singletons, with around 7.9% in the top ten. Germline lookup yields CDR1 SGHTA and CDR2 FQGNSA. J was trimmed by 7 bases and V by 1 base; bases with no gene match: 8. This CDR3 region has 15 residues. The sequenced sample was PBMCs, obtained before any cancer treatment. The TCR comes from a man between 40 and 75 years old with stage II lung adenocarcinoma. V and J are TRBV7-2 and TRBJ1-2, with 8 bases matching TRBD1. CDR3 bases: TGTGCCAGCAGCTTAGTCTTGGGGACAGGAGGTGGCTACACCTTC. This sequence encodes CASSLVLGTGGGYTF.